The 23 T cell receptor beta chains below come from one sample, sequenced in a study of blood T cells in healthy people across ages. A second about 6 to 11 cycle PCR used barcoded and J-beta primers. TCRdb itself ran the 5' RACE reads through MiXCR, one entry per CDR3 protein. Of 710,000 or so distinct CDR3 sequences in the sample, roughly 20% were seen once. The specimen was blood. Source of these receptors: a man in his sixties or seventies in good health.

The table lists this clonotype with a few counts. A junction end diverges from the germline sequence, so it may reflect a read error. The V and J genes are TRBV12-3 or TRBV12-4 and TRBJ2-5; 10 positions agree with TRBD2. The CDR3 has 14 amino acids. The CDR3 sequence: CASREMASGSVAFF. The CDR3 DNA follows: TGTGCCAGCAGGGAGATGGCTAGCGGGAGCGTGGCGTTCTTC.

CDR3 sequence reads: CASSLDLHEQFF. For the CDR3, the DNA is TGTGCCAGCAGCTTAGATCTGCATGAGCAGTTCTTC. The chain is built from TRBV7-8 and TRBJ2-1; no clear D gene. The CDR3 runs 12 residues. CDR1 and CDR2 from the germline V gene are SGHVS and FQNEAQ. Trimming cost V 1 base and J 8 bases, with 6 bases left between them.

The chain carries TRBV2 and TRBJ2-1, with a weak D call TRBD1 (5 bases). This CDR3 spans 14 amino acids. Germline loops: CDR1 SNHLY, CDR2 FYNNEI. V lost 7 bases and J lost 7, with 17 bases in between. The DNA of the CDR3 is TGTGCCAGCACGGCCCGGAGCAGGGAAAATGAGCAGTTCTTC. Residues: CASTARSRENEQFF.

In its sample, this clonotype was seen a few times. This chain uses TRBV6-2 or TRBV6-3 with TRBJ2-6, with D possibly being TRBD2 (5 bases). There are 15 residues in the CDR3. The germline gives CDR1 MNHEY, CDR2 SVGEGT. Trimming removed 8 bases at V and 0 bases at J, with 11 bases between. This chain's CDR3 is CASGLGGSGANVLTF. CDR3 coding DNA: TGTGCCAGCGGCCTCGGAGGCTCTGGGGCCAACGTCCTGACTTTC.

The chain combines TRBV4-3 with TRBJ2-3; unclear D gene. The CDR3 covers 13 residues. V dropped 3 bases and J dropped 5 bases, with 9 bases sitting between them. Germline V lookup: CDR1 LGHNA, CDR2 YSLEER. This chain's CDR3 is CASSQQTGDTQYF. The CDR3 region has the DNA TGCGCCAGCAGCCAGCAAACGGGAGATACGCAGTATTTT.

This chain links TRBV5-1 with TRBJ2-3; TRBD2 aligns across 14 bases. V shed 5 bases and J 5 bases; nucleotides not matched to a gene: 4. CDR1 is SGHRS, CDR2 YFSETQ, per germline. The CDR3 spans 15 residues. The DNA for the CDR3 is TGCGCCAGCAGGACTAGCGGGGGGGAAGGAGATACGCAGTATTTT. Translation gives CASRTSGGEGDTQYF.

The rearrangement uses TRBV20-1 and TRBJ2-3; a possible D gene is TRBD2 (6 bases). Between the trimmed V and J ends, which lost 2 bases and 5 bases, there was a span of 8 bases. The CDR3 contains 12 residues. From germline, CDR1 is DFQATT and CDR2 SNEGSKA (reference sequence). The CDR3 reads CSARWDLDTQYF. In DNA form, the CDR3 reads TGCAGTGCTAGATGGGACTTAGATACGCAGTATTTT.

This clonotype was found a few times. The chain combines TRBV28 with TRBJ1-3; D may be TRBD1 (6 bases). The germline CDR1 and CDR2 sequences are MDHEN and SYDVKM. V lost 3 bases, J lost 4 bases, and 13 bases lay in between. CDR3 length: 15 residues. The CDR3 here is CASSFGPGAGNTIYF. CDR3 bases: TGTGCCAGCAGTTTTGGCCCGGGGGCCGGAAACACCATATATTTT. The complete variable domain, with remaining parts taken from reference TRBV28 and TRBJ1-3, reads DVKVTQSSRYLVKRTGEKVFLECVQDMDHENMFWYRQDPGLGLRLIYFSYDVKMKEKGDIPEGYSVSREKKERFSLILESASTNQTSMYLCASSFGPGAGNTIYFGEGSWLTVV.

The chain employs TRBV6-1 and TRBJ2-1; 10 bases are a match to TRBD2. Germline V gene sequence: CDR1 MNHNS, CDR2 SASEGT. The trim removed 4 bases at V and 7 bases at J, leaving 7 bases unmatched. The CDR3 is 15 residues long. CDR3 in amino acids: CASSVAGGLENEQFF. DNA of the CDR3: TGTGCCAGCAGTGTAGCGGGAGGACTGGAAAATGAGCAGTTCTTC.

J is TRBJ2-3 and V is TRBV7-2, with D perhaps matching TRBD2 (5 bases). The V gene lost 2 bases and the J gene lost 4 bases, with 16 bases spanning the gap. The CDR3 sequence is 16 residues long. Germline V gives CDR1 SGHTA, CDR2 FQGNSA. The CDR3 region has the DNA TGTGCCAGCAGCTTATTTGTGACTATTGGTTCAGATACGCAGTATTTT. As protein: CASSLFVTIGSDTQYF.

This clonotype appeared a few times. The chain couples TRBV7-9 to TRBJ2-3; 12 bases align to TRBD2. CDR1 and CDR2 (germline): SEHNR, FQNEAQ (reference sequence). The CDR3 totals 17 residues. Trimming removed 5 bases from V and 1 base from J; junction bases left unmatched: 7. The CDR3 sequence: CASSPGLAGTRTDTQYF. CDR3 bases: TGTGCCAGCAGCCCCGGACTAGCGGGGACCCGCACAGATACGCAGTATTTT.

This clonotype was detected a few times. This chain joins TRBV5-1 and TRBJ1-5; unclear D gene. Germline V gene lookup returns CDR1 SGHRS and CDR2 YFSETQ. Trimming removed 0 bases at V and 3 bases at J, with 22 bases between. This CDR3 comprises 19 residues. The CDR3 protein is CASSLVGARRRRPNQPQHF. The CDR3 region has the DNA TGCGCCAGCAGCTTGGTGGGCGCGCGGAGGAGGCGGCCCAATCAGCCCCAGCATTTT.

The rearrangement uses TRBV6-2 or TRBV6-3 and TRBJ2-2; D is unclear. The CDR3 totals 15 residues. Germline V gene lookup returns CDR1 MNHEY and CDR2 SVGEGT. V was clipped by 6 bases and J by 0 bases, with 11 bases between them. Here the CDR3 reads CASSPFNANTGELFF. In nucleotides, the CDR3 is TGTGCCAGCAGCCCATTCAACGCGAACACCGGGGAGCTGTTTTTT.

This chain connects TRBV15 to TRBJ2-5; TRBD2 matches 7 bases. V gave up 4 bases and J gave up 1 base; unmatched junction bases: 0. CDR1 LNHNV and CDR2 YYDKDF come from the germline V gene (reference sequence). This CDR3 is 13 amino acids long. The CDR3: CATSTSGQETQYF. CDR3 bases: TGTGCCACCAGCACTAGCGGCCAAGAGACCCAGTACTTC.

J is TRBJ2-2 and V is TRBV13; D may be TRBD1 or TRBD2 (5 bases each). Looked up from germline, CDR1 is PRHDT and CDR2 is FYEKMQ (reference sequence). Trimming shortened V by 2 bases and J by 3 bases, and 10 bases separated the two germline ends. This CDR3 contains 15 residues. Here the CDR3 DNA reads TGTGCCAGCAGCTTACCTGGGACCGACACCGGGGAGCTGTTTTTT. Translated, it gives CASSLPGTDTGELFF.

The J gene is TRBJ1-5, the V gene TRBV4-1; the D is unclear. This CDR3 contains 15 residues. CDR1 and CDR2 from the germline V gene are MGHRA and YSYEKL. Between the trimmed V and J ends, which lost 0 bases and 0 bases, there was a span of 6 bases. CDR3 DNA sequence: TGCGCCAGCAGCCAAGAATTGGTTAGCAATCAGCCCCAGCATTTT. This codes for CASSQELVSNQPQHF.

This chain links TRBV9 with TRBJ2-2; no definite D call. This CDR3 contains 13 residues. The germline V and J ends were trimmed by 5 bases and 1 base, with 6 bases remaining between them. Germline CDR1 is SGDLS and CDR2 is YYNGEE. The CDR3 spells CASRAKNTGELFF. CDR3 nucleotides: TGTGCCAGCAGAGCCAAGAACACCGGGGAGCTGTTTTTT.

This clonotype was detected a few times. The rearrangement links TRBV20-1 to TRBJ2-7; TRBD1 might be the D (5 bases). Germline V CDR1 and CDR2: DFQATT, SNEGSKA (reference sequence). CDR3 length: 12 amino acids. The V gene lost 1 base and the J gene lost 6 bases, with 10 bases spanning the gap. This CDR3 reads CSARGTGAEQYV. In DNA form, the CDR3 reads TGCAGTGCTAGAGGCACAGGAGCCGAGCAGTACGTC.

A remark on this clonotype: The junction and the germline gene differ at one end; a read error may be behind it. V is TRBV27 and J is TRBJ1-5; weak D call: TRBD1 (6 bases). The CDR3 is made up of 14 amino acids. Germline values: CDR1 MNHEY, CDR2 SMNVEV (reference sequence). CDR3 coding DNA: TGTGCCAGCAGGAGGGGGAAGAACAATCAGCCCCGGCATTTT. It yields the protein CASRRGKNNQPRHF.

There are a few counts of this clonotype. The V gene is TRBV20-1, the J gene TRBJ2-1; D gene unclear. The CDR3 is made up of 11 amino acids. Trimming stripped 6 bases from V and 8 bases from J, with 11 bases between. Germline CDR1 is DFQATT and CDR2 is SNEGSKA (reference sequence). The CDR3 loop reads CSASPPDEQFF. The CDR3 DNA sequence: TGCAGTGCAAGCCCCCCGGATGAGCAGTTCTTC.

The chain employs TRBV5-1 and TRBJ2-5; D might be TRBD1 or TRBD2, each matching 5 bases. Trimming left V 3 bases short and J 1 base short, with 22 bases between. The CDR3 has 18 residues. Per germline, CDR1 SGHRS and CDR2 YFSETQ. The CDR3 reads CASSSGSLIGAAQETQYF. DNA for the CDR3: TGCGCCAGCAGCTCCGGATCTCTGATCGGGGCGGCCCAAGAGACCCAGTACTTC.

The chain recombines TRBV14 with TRBJ1-2; 7 bases line up with TRBD1. This CDR3 contains 13 residues. Losses at the gene ends were 1 base for V and 8 bases for J; bases not matched to a gene: 4. Germline CDR1 and CDR2: SGHDN and FVKESK. CDR3 nucleotide sequence: TGTGCCAGCAGCCAAGGGACAGGTCGCGGCTACACCTTC. Amino acid sequence: CASSQGTGRGYTF.

The chain has TRBV6-1 and TRBJ2-1; 12 bases align to TRBD2. The germline V gene has CDR1 MNHNS and CDR2 SASEGT. The J segment lost 8 bases and the V segment lost 6 bases, leaving 11 bases of the junction unmatched. The length of the CDR3 is 16 residues. CDR3 DNA: TGTGCCAGCAGCCGAGACGGGACTAGCGGGTCCTATGAGCAGTTCTTC. Amino acids: CASSRDGTSGSYEQFF.